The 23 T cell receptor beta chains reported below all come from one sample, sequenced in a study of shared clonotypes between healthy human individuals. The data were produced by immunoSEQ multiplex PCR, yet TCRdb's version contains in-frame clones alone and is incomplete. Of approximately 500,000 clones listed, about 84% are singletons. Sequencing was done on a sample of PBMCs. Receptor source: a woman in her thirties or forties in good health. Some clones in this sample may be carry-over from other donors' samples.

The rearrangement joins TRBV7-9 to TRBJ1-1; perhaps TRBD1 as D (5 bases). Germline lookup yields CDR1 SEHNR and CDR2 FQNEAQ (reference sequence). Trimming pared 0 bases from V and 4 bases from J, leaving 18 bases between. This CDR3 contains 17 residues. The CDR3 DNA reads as TGTGCCAGCAGCTTAGCAGGCATCCGGGGGGGACGCACTGAAGCTTTCTTT. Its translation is CASSLAGIRGGRTEAFF.

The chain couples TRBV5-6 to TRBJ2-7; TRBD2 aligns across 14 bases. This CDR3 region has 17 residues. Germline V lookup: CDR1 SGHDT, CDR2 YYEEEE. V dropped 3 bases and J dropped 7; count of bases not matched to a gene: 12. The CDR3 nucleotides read TGTGCCAGCAGCTACCGACTAGCGGGAGGGCCCGAGGCGGAGCAGTACTTC. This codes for CASSYRLAGGPEAEQYF.

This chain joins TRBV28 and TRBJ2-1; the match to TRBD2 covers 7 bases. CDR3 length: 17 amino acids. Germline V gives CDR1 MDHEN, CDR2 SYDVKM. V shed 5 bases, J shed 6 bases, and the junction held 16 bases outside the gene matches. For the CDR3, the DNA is TGTGCCAGCAGTCTCGTAGGGAGGGATCCCCTCTCCAATGAGCAGTTCTTC. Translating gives CASSLVGRDPLSNEQFF. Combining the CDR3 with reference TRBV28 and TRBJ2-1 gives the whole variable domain DVKVTQSSRYLVKRTGEKVFLECVQDMDHENMFWYRQDPGLGLRLIYFSYDVKMKEKGDIPEGYSVSREKKERFSLILESASTNQTSMYLCASSLVGRDPLSNEQFFGPGTRLTVL.

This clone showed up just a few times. This CDR3 is CASSQDPLYEQYF. The CDR3 DNA is TGTGCCAGCAGCCAAGACCCCCTCTACGAGCAGTACTTC. The V call is TRBV4-2, the J call TRBJ2-7; D is undetermined. Trimming shortened V by 0 bases and J by 3 bases, and 6 bases separated the two germline ends. The germline V gene encodes CDR1 LGHNA and CDR2 YNFKEQ. The CDR3 runs 13 residues.

CDR3 residues: CAISGQGDYGYTF. The CDR3 DNA reads TGTGCCATCAGCGGACAGGGAGACTATGGCTACACCTTC. The chain carries TRBV10-3 and TRBJ1-2, with 8 bases identical to TRBD1. Germline CDR1 ENHRY, CDR2 SYGVKD. The CDR3 length is 13 residues. Germline trimming cut 6 bases from V and 3 bases from J; bases unmatched to any gene: 3.

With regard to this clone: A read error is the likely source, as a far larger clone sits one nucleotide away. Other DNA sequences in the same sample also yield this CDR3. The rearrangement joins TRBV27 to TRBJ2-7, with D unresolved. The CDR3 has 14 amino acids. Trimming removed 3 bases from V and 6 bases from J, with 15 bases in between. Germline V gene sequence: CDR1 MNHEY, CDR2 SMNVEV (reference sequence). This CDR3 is CASSFLGRASEQYF. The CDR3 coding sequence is TGTGCCAGCAGTTTTTTAGGACGAGCCTCCGAGCAGTACTTC.

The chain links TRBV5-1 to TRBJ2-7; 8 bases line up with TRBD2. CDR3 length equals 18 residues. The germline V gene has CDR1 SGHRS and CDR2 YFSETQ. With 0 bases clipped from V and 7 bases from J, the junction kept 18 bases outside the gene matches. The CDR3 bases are TGCGCCAGCAGCTTGGGTGGCCGAACCGGGACTAGTATCCAAGAGCAGTACTTC. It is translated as CASSLGGRTGTSIQEQYF.

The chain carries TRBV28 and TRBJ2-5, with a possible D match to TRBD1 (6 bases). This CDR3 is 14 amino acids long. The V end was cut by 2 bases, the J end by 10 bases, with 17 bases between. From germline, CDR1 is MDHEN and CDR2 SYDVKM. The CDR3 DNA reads TGTGCCAGCAGTTTAAGGGCGACAGGAAGGGACCAGTACTTC. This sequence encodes CASSLRATGRDQYF.

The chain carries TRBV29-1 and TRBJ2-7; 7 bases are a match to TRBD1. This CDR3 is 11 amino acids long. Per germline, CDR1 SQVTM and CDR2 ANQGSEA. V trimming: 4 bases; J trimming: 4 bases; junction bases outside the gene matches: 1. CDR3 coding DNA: TGCAGCGTTGTGGGACAGTACGAGCAGTACTTC. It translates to CSVVGQYEQYF.

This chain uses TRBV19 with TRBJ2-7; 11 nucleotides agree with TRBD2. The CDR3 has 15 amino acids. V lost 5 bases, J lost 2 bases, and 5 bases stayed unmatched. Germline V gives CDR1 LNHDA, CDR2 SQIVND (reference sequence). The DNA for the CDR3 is TGTGCCAGTAGTCACTCGACTAGCGGGACCTACGAGCAGTACTTC. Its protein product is CASSHSTSGTYEQYF.

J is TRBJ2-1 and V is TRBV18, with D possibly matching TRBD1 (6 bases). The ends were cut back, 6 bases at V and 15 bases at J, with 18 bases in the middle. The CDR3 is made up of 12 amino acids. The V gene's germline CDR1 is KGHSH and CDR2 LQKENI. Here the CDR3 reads CASSPDSRSWFF. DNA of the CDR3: TGTGCCAGCTCGCCGGACAGCCGTAGCTGGTTCTTC.

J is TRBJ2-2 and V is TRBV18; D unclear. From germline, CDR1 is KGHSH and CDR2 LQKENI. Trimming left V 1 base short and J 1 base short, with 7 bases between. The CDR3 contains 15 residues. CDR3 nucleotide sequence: TGTGCCAGCTCACCACGATCCGAGAACACCGGGGAGCTGTTTTTT. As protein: CASSPRSENTGELFF.

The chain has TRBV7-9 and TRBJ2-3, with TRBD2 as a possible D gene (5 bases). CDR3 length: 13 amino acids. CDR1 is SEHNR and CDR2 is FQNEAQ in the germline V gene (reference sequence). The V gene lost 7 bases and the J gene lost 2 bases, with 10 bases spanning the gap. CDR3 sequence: CASNGRPTDTQYF. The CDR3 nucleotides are TGTGCCAGCAATGGGAGACCCACAGATACGCAGTATTTT.

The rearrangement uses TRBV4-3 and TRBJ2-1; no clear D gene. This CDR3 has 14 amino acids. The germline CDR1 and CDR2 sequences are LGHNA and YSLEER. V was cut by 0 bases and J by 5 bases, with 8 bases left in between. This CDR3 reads CASSQDRRDNEQFF. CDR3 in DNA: TGCGCCAGCAGCCAAGATCGAAGGGACAATGAGCAGTTCTTC.

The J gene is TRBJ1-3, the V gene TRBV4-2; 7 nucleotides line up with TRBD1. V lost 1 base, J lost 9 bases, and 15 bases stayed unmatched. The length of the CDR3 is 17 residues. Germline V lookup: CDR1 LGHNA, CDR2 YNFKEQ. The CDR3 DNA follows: TGTGCCAGCAGCCAAGGCCCCAAACAACAGGGGCGGGGCACCATATATTTT. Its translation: CASSQGPKQQGRGTIYF.

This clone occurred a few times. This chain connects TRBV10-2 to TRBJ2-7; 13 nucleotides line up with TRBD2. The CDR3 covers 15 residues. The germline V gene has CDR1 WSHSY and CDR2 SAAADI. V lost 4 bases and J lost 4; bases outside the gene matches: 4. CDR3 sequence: CASSGGLAGPYEQYF. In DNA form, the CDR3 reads TGCGCCAGCAGTGGGGGACTAGCGGGACCTTACGAGCAGTACTTC.

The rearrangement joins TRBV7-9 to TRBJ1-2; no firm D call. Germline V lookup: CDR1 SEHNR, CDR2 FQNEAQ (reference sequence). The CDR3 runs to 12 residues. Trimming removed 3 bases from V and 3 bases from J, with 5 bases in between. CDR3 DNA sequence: TGTGCCAGCAGCTTCCGGGACTATGGCTACACCTTC. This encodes CASSFRDYGYTF.

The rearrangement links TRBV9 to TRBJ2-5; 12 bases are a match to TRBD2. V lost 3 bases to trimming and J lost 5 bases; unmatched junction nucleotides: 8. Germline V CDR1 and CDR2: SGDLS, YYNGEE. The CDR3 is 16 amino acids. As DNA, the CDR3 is TGTGCCAGCAGCGAGCTAGCGGGAGGGCCGTTTGAGACCCAGTACTTC. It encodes CASSELAGGPFETQYF. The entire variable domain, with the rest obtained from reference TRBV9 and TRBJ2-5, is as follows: DSGVTQTPKHLITATGQRVTLRCSPRSGDLSVYWYQQSLDQGLQFLIQYYNGEERAKGNILERFSAQQFPDLHSELNLSSLELGDSALYFCASSELAGGPFETQYFGPGTRLLVL.

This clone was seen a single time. DNA for the CDR3: TGTGCCAGCAGTTCACGGGAGTACAGCACAGATACGCAGTATTTT. As protein: CASSSREYSTDTQYF. The V gene is TRBV5-5, the J gene TRBJ2-3, with D maybe TRBD2 (6 bases). The CDR3 is made up of 15 amino acids. V lost 5 bases to trimming and J lost 0 bases, with 13 bases between them. CDR1 is SGHKS and CDR2 is YYEKEE in the germline V gene (reference sequence).

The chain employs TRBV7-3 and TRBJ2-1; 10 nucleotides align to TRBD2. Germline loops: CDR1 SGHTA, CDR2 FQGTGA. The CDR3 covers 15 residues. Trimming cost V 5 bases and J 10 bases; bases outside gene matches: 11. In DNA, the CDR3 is TGTGCCAGCAGCCCCGGCTCTAGCGGGAGTGGAGAGCAGTTCTTC. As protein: CASSPGSSGSGEQFF. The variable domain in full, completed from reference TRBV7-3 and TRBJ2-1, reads GAGVSQTPSNKVTEKGKYVELRCDPISGHTALYWYRQSLGQGPEFLIYFQGTGAADDSGLPNDRFFAVRPEGSVSTLKIQRTERGDSAVYLCASSPGSSGSGEQFFGPGTRLTVL.

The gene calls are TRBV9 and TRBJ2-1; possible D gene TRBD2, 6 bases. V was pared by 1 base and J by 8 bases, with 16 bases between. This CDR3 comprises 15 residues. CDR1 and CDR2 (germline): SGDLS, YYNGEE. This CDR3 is CASSVTRDSPYEQFF. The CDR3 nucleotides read TGTGCCAGCAGCGTAACCCGGGACTCCCCCTATGAGCAGTTCTTC.

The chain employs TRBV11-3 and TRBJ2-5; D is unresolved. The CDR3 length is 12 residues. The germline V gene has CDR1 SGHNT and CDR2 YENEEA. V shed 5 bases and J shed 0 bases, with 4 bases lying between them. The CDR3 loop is CASSPDQETQYF. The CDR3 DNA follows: TGTGCCAGCAGCCCAGACCAAGAGACCCAGTACTTC.

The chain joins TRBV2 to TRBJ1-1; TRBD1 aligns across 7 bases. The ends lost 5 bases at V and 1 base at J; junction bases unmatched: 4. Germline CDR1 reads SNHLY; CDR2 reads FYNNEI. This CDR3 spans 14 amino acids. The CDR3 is CASSPRDRNTEAFF. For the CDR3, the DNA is TGTGCCAGCAGTCCCCGGGACAGGAACACTGAAGCTTTCTTT.